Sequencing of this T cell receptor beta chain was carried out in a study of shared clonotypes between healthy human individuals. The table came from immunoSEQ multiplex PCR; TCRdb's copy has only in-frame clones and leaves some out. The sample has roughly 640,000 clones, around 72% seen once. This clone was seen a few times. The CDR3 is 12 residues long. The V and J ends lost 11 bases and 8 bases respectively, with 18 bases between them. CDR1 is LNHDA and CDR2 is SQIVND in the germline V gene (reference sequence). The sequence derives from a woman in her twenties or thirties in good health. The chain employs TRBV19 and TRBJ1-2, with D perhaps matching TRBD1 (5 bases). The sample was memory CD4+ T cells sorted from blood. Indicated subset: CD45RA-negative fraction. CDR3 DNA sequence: TGTGCCCGTACGGCAGGGTTGGCCGGCTACACCTTC. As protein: CARTAGLAGYTF.